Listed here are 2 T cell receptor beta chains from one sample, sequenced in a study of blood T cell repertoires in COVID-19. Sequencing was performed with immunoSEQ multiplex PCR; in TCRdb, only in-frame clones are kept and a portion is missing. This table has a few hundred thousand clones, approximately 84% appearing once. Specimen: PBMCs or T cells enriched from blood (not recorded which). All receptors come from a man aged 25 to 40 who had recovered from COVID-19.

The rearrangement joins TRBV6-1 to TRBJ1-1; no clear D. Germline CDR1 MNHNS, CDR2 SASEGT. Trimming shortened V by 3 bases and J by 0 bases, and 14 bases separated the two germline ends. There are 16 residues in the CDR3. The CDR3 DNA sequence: TGTGCCAGCAGTGATCCCCGATTGCTAATGAACACTGAAGCTTTCTTT. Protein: CASSDPRLLMNTEAFF.

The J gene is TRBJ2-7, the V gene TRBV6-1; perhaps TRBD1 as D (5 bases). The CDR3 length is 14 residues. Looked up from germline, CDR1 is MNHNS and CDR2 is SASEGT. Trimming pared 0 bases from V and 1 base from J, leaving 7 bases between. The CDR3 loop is CASSEAAGSYEQYF. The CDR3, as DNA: TGTGCCAGCAGTGAAGCCGCAGGGTCCTACGAGCAGTACTTC.